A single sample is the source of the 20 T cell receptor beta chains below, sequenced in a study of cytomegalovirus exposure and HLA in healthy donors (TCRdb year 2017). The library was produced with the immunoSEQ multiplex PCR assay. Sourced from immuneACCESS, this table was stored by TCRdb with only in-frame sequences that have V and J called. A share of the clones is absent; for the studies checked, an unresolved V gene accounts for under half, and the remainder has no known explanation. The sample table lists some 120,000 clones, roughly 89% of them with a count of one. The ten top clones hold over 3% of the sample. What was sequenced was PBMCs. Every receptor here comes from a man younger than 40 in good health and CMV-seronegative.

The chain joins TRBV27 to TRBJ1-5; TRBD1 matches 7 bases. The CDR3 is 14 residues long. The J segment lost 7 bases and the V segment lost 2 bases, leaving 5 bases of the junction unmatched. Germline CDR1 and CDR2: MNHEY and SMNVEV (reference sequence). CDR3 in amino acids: CASSLLQGWQPQHF. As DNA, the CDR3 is TGTGCCAGCAGTTTACTACAGGGGTGGCAGCCCCAGCATTTT.

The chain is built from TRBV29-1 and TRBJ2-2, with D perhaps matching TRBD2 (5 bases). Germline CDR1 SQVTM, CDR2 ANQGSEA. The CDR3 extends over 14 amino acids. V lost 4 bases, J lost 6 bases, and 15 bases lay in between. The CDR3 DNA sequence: TGCAGCGTTGTCGAGGGTACGCTCTCCGGGGAGCTGTTTTTT. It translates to CSVVEGTLSGELFF.

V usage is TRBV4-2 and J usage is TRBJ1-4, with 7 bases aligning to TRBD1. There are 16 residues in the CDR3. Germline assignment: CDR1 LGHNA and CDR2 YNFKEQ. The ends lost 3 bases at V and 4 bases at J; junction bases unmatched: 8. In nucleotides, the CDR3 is TGTGCCAGCAGCCATGTTCCGGGACAGCGTAATGAAAAACTGTTTTTT. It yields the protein CASSHVPGQRNEKLFF.

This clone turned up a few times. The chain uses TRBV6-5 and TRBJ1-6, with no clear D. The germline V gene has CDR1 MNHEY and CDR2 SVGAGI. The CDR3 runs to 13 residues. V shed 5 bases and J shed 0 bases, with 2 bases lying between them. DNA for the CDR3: TGTGCCAGCAGTCGCTCCTATAATTCACCCCTCCACTTT. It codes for CASSRSYNSPLHF.

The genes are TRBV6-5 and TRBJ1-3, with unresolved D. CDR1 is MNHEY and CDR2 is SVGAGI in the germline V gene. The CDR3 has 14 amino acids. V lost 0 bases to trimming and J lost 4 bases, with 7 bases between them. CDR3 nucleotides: TGTGCCAGCAGTTACTCGGGCGGGGGAAACACCATATATTTT. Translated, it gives CASSYSGGGNTIYF.

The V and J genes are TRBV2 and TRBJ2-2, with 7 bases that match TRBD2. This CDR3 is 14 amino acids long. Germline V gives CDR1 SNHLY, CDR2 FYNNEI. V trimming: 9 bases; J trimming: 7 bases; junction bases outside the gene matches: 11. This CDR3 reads CARRFPREGGELFF. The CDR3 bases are TGTGCCAGACGTTTCCCGAGGGAGGGCGGGGAGCTGTTTTTT.

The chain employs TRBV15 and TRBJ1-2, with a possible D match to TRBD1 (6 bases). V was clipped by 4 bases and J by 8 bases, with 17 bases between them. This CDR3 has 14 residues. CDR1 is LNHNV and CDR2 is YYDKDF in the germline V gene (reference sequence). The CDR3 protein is CATSKVIRGAGYTF. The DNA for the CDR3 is TGTGCCACCAGCAAAGTAATCCGGGGGGCCGGCTACACCTTC.

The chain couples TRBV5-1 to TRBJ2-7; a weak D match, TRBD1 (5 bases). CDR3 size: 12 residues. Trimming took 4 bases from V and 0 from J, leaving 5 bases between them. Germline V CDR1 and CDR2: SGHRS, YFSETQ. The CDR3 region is CASSGASYEQYF. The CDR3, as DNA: TGCGCCAGCAGCGGGGCCTCCTACGAGCAGTACTTC.

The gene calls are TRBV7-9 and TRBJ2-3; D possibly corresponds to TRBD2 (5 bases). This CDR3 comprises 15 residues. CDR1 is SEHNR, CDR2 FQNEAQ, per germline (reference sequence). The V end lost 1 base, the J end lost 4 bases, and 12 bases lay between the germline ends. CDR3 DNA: TGTGCCAGCAGCTTAGGAATAGTCGGGGCAGATACGCAGTATTTT. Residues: CASSLGIVGADTQYF.

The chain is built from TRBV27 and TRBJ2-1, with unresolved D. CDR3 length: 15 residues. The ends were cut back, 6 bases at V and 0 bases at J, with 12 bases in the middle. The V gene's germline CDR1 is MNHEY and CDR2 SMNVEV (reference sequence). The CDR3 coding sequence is TGTGCCAGCAGATCGGGTTCTCGCTCCTACAATGAGCAGTTCTTC. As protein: CASRSGSRSYNEQFF.

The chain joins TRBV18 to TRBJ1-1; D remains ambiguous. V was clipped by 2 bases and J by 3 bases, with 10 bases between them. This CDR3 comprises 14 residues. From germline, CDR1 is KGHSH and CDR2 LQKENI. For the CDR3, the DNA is TGTGCCAGCTCACCATCCCCAGAGGACACTGAAGCTTTCTTT. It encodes CASSPSPEDTEAFF.

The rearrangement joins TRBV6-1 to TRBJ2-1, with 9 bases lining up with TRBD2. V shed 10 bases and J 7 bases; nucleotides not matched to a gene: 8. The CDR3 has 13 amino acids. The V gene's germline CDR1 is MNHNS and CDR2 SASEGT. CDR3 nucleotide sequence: TGTGCCAACCGCGGGGGGGCCTGGAATGAGCAGTTCTTC. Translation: CANRGGAWNEQFF.

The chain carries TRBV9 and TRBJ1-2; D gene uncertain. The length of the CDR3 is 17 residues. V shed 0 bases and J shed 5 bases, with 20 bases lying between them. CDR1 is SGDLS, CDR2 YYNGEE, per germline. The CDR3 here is CASSVGIVDTSFYGYTF. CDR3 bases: TGTGCCAGCAGCGTAGGTATCGTTGACACCTCATTTTATGGCTACACCTTC.

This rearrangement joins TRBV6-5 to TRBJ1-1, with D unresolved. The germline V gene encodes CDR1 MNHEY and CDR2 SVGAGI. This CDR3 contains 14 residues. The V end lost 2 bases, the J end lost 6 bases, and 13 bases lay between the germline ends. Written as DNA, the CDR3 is TGTGCCAGCAGTTACACGTTAAAGACTTCTGAAGCTTTCTTT. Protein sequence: CASSYTLKTSEAFF.

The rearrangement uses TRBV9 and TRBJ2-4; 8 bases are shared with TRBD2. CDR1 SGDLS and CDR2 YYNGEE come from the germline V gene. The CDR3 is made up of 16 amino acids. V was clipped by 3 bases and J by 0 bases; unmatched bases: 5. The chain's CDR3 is CASSAGGALAKNIQYF. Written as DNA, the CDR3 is TGTGCCAGCAGCGCGGGGGGGGCGCTAGCCAAAAACATTCAGTACTTC.

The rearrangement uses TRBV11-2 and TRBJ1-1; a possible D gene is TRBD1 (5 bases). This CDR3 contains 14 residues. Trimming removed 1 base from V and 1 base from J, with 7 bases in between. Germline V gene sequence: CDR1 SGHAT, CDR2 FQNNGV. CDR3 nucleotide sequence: TGTGCCAGCAGCTTAGGGGGGGGGAACACTGAAGCTTTCTTT. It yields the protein CASSLGGGNTEAFF. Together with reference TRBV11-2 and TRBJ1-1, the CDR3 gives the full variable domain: EAGVAQSPRYKIIEKRQSVAFWCNPISGHATLYWYQQILGQGPKLLIQFQNNGVVDDSQLPKDRFSAERLKGVDSTLKIQPAKLEDSAVYLCASSLGGGNTEAFFGQGTRLTVV.

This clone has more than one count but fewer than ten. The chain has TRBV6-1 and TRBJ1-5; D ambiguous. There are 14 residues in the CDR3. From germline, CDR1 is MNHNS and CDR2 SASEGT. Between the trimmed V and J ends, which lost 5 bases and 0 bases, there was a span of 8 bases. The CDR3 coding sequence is TGTGCCAGCAGTCTTCGCTATAGCAATCAGCCCCAGCATTTT. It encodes CASSLRYSNQPQHF.

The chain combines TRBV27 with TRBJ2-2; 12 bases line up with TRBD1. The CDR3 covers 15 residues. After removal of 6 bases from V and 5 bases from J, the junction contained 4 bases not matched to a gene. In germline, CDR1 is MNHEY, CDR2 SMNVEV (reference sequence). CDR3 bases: TGTGCCAGCAGGGGACAGGGGGCGAGGACCGGGGAGCTGTTTTTT. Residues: CASRGQGARTGELFF.

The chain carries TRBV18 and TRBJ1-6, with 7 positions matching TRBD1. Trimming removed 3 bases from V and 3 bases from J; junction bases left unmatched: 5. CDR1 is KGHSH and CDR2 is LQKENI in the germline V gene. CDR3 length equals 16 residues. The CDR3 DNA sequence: TGTGCCAGCTCACCCCTCGGGGACAGCTATAATTCACCCCTCCACTTT. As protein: CASSPLGDSYNSPLHF.

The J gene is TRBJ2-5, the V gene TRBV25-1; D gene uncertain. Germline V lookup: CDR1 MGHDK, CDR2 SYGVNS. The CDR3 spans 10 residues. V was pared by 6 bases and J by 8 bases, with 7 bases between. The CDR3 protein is CASRALTQYF. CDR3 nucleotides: TGTGCCAGCAGGGCCTTAACCCAGTACTTC. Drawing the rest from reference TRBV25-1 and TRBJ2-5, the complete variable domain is EADIYQTPRYLVIGTGKKITLECSQTMGHDKMYWYQQDPGMELHLIHYSYGVNSTEKGDLSSESTVSRIRTEHFPLTLESARPSHTSQYLCASRALTQYFGPGTRLLVL.